The clone carrying this T cell receptor (beta chain) has ten or more counts. This specimen belongs to a study of human T cells and chemical hapten exposure. TCRdb re-called the RACE reads through MiXCR, storing one row per CDR3 protein. In the table there are 300,000 to 450,000 distinct CDR3 sequences, roughly 5.3% of which are singletons. Time point noted: pre-sensitization, week 0. Treatment meaning: therapeutic diphenylcyclopropenone sensitization with weekly scalp DPC. Source: whole blood, taken in connection with sensitization to the hapten diphenylcyclopropenone (DPC). This sequence originates from a woman aged 50 to 60 with alopecia areata. Some clones in this sample may be carry-over from other donors' samples.

The CDR3 region is CSAPGQGVSEAFF. CDR3 DNA sequence: TGCAGCGCACCGGGACAGGGAGTATCTGAAGCTTTCTTT. The chain employs TRBV29-1 and TRBJ1-1; 9 bases agree with TRBD1. The CDR3 is made up of 13 amino acids. After removal of 7 bases from V and 6 bases from J, the junction contained 9 bases not matched to a gene. Germline values: CDR1 SQVTM, CDR2 ANQGSEA. The full variable domain, rest sourced from reference TRBV29-1 and TRBJ1-1, is SAVISQKPSRDICQRGTSLTIQCQVDSQVTMMFWYRQQPGQSLTLIATANQGSEATYESGFVIDKFPISRPNLTFSTLTVSNMSPEDSSIYLCSAPGQGVSEAFFGQGTRLTVV.